These 8 T cell receptor beta chains originate from one sample sequenced in a study of T cells after yellow fever vaccination. TCRdb reanalysed the 5' RACE reads using MiXCR and keeps one entry per CDR3 protein. Altogether 300,000 to 450,000 distinct CDR3 sequences are present, roughly 6.1% being singletons, with the ten largest covering 15%. Sequencing was performed on PBMCs, taken 5 days after the yellow fever booster vaccination. The receptors originated from a man aged 25-45 years who received the YFV17D yellow fever vaccine.

This clonotype has ten or more counts. The CDR3 is CASSGSGAGEQYF. The CDR3 DNA sequence: TGTGCCAGCTCCGGGAGCGGAGCCGGCGAGCAGTACTTC. This sequence joins TRBV18 and TRBJ2-7, with D possibly being TRBD2 (6 bases). The V end lost 6 bases, the J end lost 6 bases, and 15 bases lay between the germline ends. Germline CDR1 and CDR2: KGHSH and LQKENI. CDR3 size: 13 residues. Full variable domain (remainder filled in from reference TRBV18 and TRBJ2-7): NAGVMQNPRHLVRRRGQEARLRCSPMKGHSHVYWYRQLPEEGLKFMVYLQKENIIDESGMPKERFSAEFPKEGPSILRIQQVVRGDSAAYFCASSGSGAGEQYFGPGTRLTVT.

This clonotype was seen a few times. The CDR3 nucleotides read TGTGCCAGTAGTATAGGGACAGGGGGCTACAATGAGCAGTTCTTC. Amino acid sequence: CASSIGTGGYNEQFF. This rearrangement joins TRBV19 to TRBJ2-1, with TRBD1 matching 10 bases. The CDR3 totals 15 residues. CDR1 and CDR2 (germline): LNHDA, SQIVND (reference sequence). V was pared by 1 base and J by 3 bases, with 0 bases of the junction left unmatched.

This clonotype showed up many times. The genes are TRBV6-1 and TRBJ1-1; 8 bases match TRBD1. Germline trimming cut 4 bases from V and 1 base from J; bases unmatched to any gene: 5. This CDR3 contains 15 residues. Germline-derived CDR1 and CDR2 are MNHNS and SASEGT. The CDR3 region has the DNA TGTGCCAGCAGTGCCCAGGGGGCTAGGAACACTGAAGCTTTCTTT. Amino acids: CASSAQGARNTEAFF.

In its sample, this clonotype was seen many times. The rearrangement uses TRBV20-1 and TRBJ1-5; unclear D gene. Germline V gives CDR1 DFQATT, CDR2 SNEGSKA (reference sequence). The germline V and J ends were trimmed by 0 bases and 6 bases, with 21 bases remaining between them. This CDR3 has 17 amino acids. For the CDR3, the DNA is TGCAGTGCTAGAGACCCCCGGGAGCTGTCGGGTAGTCAGCCCCAGCATTTT. Its protein product is CSARDPRELSGSQPQHF.

This chain links TRBV9 with TRBJ2-5; 11 bases match TRBD2. CDR1 and CDR2 from the germline V gene are SGDLS and YYNGEE. V shed 3 bases, J shed 3 bases, and the junction held 7 bases outside the gene matches. There are 16 residues in the CDR3. CDR3 sequence (DNA): TGTGCCAGCAGCGCCCCCCCGGGACTAGCGGAAGAGACCCAGTACTTC. As protein: CASSAPPGLAEETQYF.

This clonotype was recorded at least ten times. The chain combines TRBV20-1 with TRBJ1-5; weak D call: TRBD1 (6 bases). Germline V CDR1 and CDR2: DFQATT, SNEGSKA (reference sequence). V was trimmed by 4 bases and J by 0 bases, leaving 10 bases between them. The CDR3 extends over 14 amino acids. The CDR3 is CSATQGNSNQPQHF. In nucleotides, the CDR3 is TGCAGTGCTACACAGGGCAATAGCAATCAGCCCCAGCATTTT.

This clonotype was found many times. The rearrangement links TRBV11-2 to TRBJ2-3; D gene uncertain. The V and J ends lost 0 bases and 6 bases respectively, with 16 bases between them. The CDR3 is made up of 16 amino acids. The germline V gene encodes CDR1 SGHAT and CDR2 FQNNGV. The CDR3 DNA follows: TGTGCCAGCAGCTTAGATCCTGTAACGGTCAGGGATACGCAGTATTTT. It translates to CASSLDPVTVRDTQYF.

The rearrangement links TRBV5-6 to TRBJ2-5; TRBD2 might be the D (5 bases). CDR3 length: 16 amino acids. V was pared by 2 bases and J by 4 bases, with 18 bases between. Germline V CDR1 and CDR2: SGHDT, YYEEEE. The CDR3 bases are TGTGCCAGCAGCTTCGGCCCGTACGGGGATGCAGAGACCCAGTACTTC. Its translation: CASSFGPYGDAETQYF.